A selection of T cell receptor beta chains follows, all from one sample in a study of T cell repertoires in cytomegalovirus infection. TCRdb processed the reads anew with MiXCR; each CDR3 protein has one entry. Of about 180,000 distinct CDR3 sequences listed, about 15% were seen once; the top ten hold over 20%. Sequenced: PBMCs. Receptors were obtained from a human donor in good health (CMV status not recorded). Some clones in this sample may be carry-over from other donors' samples. CDR3s include the opening cysteine and the closing phenylalanine or tryptophan. Fields, in order: V gene, D gene, J gene, clone size, CDR3 protein, CDR3 DNA. D genes are given only for firm matches. The size of a clone is reported for some rows only, either as once, few or many, or as a class for expanded clones.

v_call: TRBV7-8
d_call: -
j_call: TRBJ2-3
clone_size: many
cdr3_aa: CASSTGTDTQYF
cdr3_nt: TGTGCCAGCAGCACCGGCACAGATACGCAGTATTTT

v_call: TRBV5-1
d_call: TRBD1
j_call: TRBJ2-3
clone_size: few
cdr3_aa: CASSFWQGVTTDTQYF
cdr3_nt: TGCGCCAGCAGCTTCTGGCAGGGGGTCACCACAGATACGCAGTATTTT

v_call: TRBV7-9
d_call: TRBD1
j_call: TRBJ2-7
clone_size: few
cdr3_aa: CASSLAGYRGHEQYF
cdr3_nt: TGTGCCAGCAGCTTAGCTGGTTACAGGGGCCACGAGCAGTACTTC

v_call: TRBV6-2/TRBV6-3
d_call: -
j_call: TRBJ2-3
clone_size: few
cdr3_aa: CASIGGRWADTQYF
cdr3_nt: TGTGCCAGCATAGGAGGGCGATGGGCAGATACGCAGTATTTT

v_call: TRBV12-3/TRBV12-4
d_call: TRBD2
j_call: TRBJ2-5
clone_size: many
cdr3_aa: CASSSGLAPLVRETQYF
cdr3_nt: TGTGCCAGCAGTTCGGGACTAGCGCCCCTTGTTCGAGAGACCCAGTACTTC

v_call: TRBV6-5
d_call: TRBD2
j_call: TRBJ2-5
clone_size: -
cdr3_aa: CASGRTAGGETQYF
cdr3_nt: TGTGCCAGCGGGCGGACCGCGGGAGGAGAGACCCAGTACTTC

v_call: TRBV5-4
d_call: -
j_call: TRBJ2-1
clone_size: few
cdr3_aa: CASSLELSSYNEQFF
cdr3_nt: TGTGCCAGCAGCTTGGAGTTGAGCTCCTACAATGAGCAGTTCTTC

v_call: TRBV27
d_call: -
j_call: TRBJ1-2
clone_size: -
cdr3_aa: CASRPARRGIRPNYGYTF
cdr3_nt: TGTGCCAGCAGGCCCGCCAGAAGGGGAATTAGACCTAACTATGGCTACACCTTC

v_call: TRBV7-8
d_call: -
j_call: TRBJ1-5
clone_size: many
cdr3_aa: CASSLSVDSFNQPQHF
cdr3_nt: TGTGCCAGCAGCTTATCAGTGGACAGCTTCAATCAGCCCCAGCATTTT

v_call: TRBV24-1
d_call: -
j_call: TRBJ1-2
clone_size: -
cdr3_aa: CATSDRRDYYGYTF
cdr3_nt: TGTGCCACCAGTGACCGCCGGGACTACTATGGCTACACCTTC

v_call: TRBV6-4
d_call: TRBD2
j_call: TRBJ2-6
clone_size: -
cdr3_aa: CAVIAGGGANVLTF
cdr3_nt: TGTGCCGTAATAGCGGGAGGTGGGGCCAACGTCCTGACTTTC

v_call: TRBV29-1
d_call: -
j_call: TRBJ1-1
clone_size: -
cdr3_aa: CSVEPTRGHTEAFF
cdr3_nt: TGCAGCGTTGAACCTACAAGAGGCCACACTGAAGCTTTCTTT

v_call: TRBV29-1
d_call: TRBD2
j_call: TRBJ2-3
clone_size: -
cdr3_aa: CSVARGQRELGTQYF
cdr3_nt: TGCAGCGTTGCCCGAGGGCAGCGGGAGCTTGGTACGCAGTATTTT

v_call: TRBV7-9
d_call: -
j_call: TRBJ1-6
clone_size: -
cdr3_aa: CASSQLGIESPLHF
cdr3_nt: TGTGCCAGCAGCCAGTTGGGAATAGAATCACCCCTCCACTTT

v_call: TRBV20-1
d_call: -
j_call: TRBJ2-1
clone_size: many
cdr3_aa: CSARGRGESYNEQFF
cdr3_nt: TGCAGTGCTAGAGGCAGGGGAGAATCCTACAATGAGCAGTTCTTC

v_call: TRBV18
d_call: -
j_call: TRBJ2-7
clone_size: -
cdr3_aa: CASSPSYLYPNYEQYF
cdr3_nt: TGTGCCAGCTCACCATCCTACCTTTACCCAAACTACGAGCAGTACTTC

v_call: TRBV28
d_call: -
j_call: TRBJ2-4
clone_size: many
cdr3_aa: CASSLSRVENIQYF
cdr3_nt: TGTGCCAGCAGTTTATCGCGGGTAGAAAACATTCAGTACTTC

v_call: TRBV29-1
d_call: TRBD2
j_call: TRBJ2-7
clone_size: -
cdr3_aa: CSARGGTGSYEQYF
cdr3_nt: TGCAGCGCTCGGGGGGGGACGGGCTCCTACGAGCAGTACTTC

v_call: TRBV11-2
d_call: -
j_call: TRBJ1-5
clone_size: few
cdr3_aa: CASSPGGRGQPQHF
cdr3_nt: TGTGCCAGCAGCCCCGGGGGTAGGGGCCAGCCCCAGCATTTT

v_call: TRBV6-5
d_call: -
j_call: TRBJ2-1
clone_size: -
cdr3_aa: CASSYLASAAYEQFF
cdr3_nt: TGTGCCAGCAGTTACTTGGCTAGCGCGGCCTATGAGCAGTTCTTC

v_call: TRBV20-1
d_call: -
j_call: TRBJ2-1
clone_size: -
cdr3_aa: CSAPGGGGARFEQFF
cdr3_nt: TGCAGTGCTCCAGGGGGCGGGGGGGCGCGATTTGAGCAGTTCTTC

v_call: TRBV3-1
d_call: -
j_call: TRBJ1-6
clone_size: few
cdr3_aa: CASSQAGTTGSPLHF
cdr3_nt: TGTGCCAGCAGCCAGGCCGGGACCACAGGATCACCCCTCCACTTT

v_call: TRBV30
d_call: TRBD1
j_call: TRBJ2-1
clone_size: few
cdr3_aa: CAWTDRAGAEQFF
cdr3_nt: TGTGCCTGGACGGACAGGGCGGGTGCTGAGCAGTTCTTC

v_call: TRBV6-2/TRBV6-3
d_call: -
j_call: TRBJ2-5
clone_size: many
cdr3_aa: CASSYPGGSSQETQYF
cdr3_nt: TGTGCCAGCAGTTACCCGGGGGGCAGCTCCCAAGAGACCCAGTACTTC

v_call: TRBV7-6
d_call: -
j_call: TRBJ2-2
clone_size: many
cdr3_aa: CASSSPGQNTGELFF
cdr3_nt: TGTGCCAGCAGCTCTCCGGGACAAAACACCGGGGAGCTGTTTTTT

v_call: TRBV12-5
d_call: -
j_call: TRBJ1-4
clone_size: few
cdr3_aa: CASGPGFGTHNEKLFF
cdr3_nt: TGTGCTAGTGGTCCGGGGTTCGGGACACATAATGAAAAACTGTTTTTT

v_call: TRBV7-3
d_call: TRBD2
j_call: TRBJ2-7
clone_size: once
cdr3_aa: CASSLVASGKGEQYF
cdr3_nt: TGTGCCAGCAGCTTAGTGGCTAGCGGGAAAGGCGAGCAGTACTTC

v_call: TRBV25-1
d_call: -
j_call: TRBJ1-1
clone_size: many
cdr3_aa: CASSQGRPNTEAFF
cdr3_nt: TGTGCCAGCAGCCAGGGACGGCCGAACACTGAAGCTTTCTTT

v_call: TRBV7-2
d_call: TRBD2
j_call: TRBJ2-2
clone_size: few
cdr3_aa: CAASATSGTNTGELFF
cdr3_nt: TGTGCCGCATCCGCCACTAGCGGGACGAACACCGGGGAGCTGTTTTTT

v_call: TRBV20-1
d_call: -
j_call: TRBJ1-3
clone_size: -
cdr3_aa: CSAPGRAGNTIYF
cdr3_nt: TGCAGTGCCCCGGGCAGGGCTGGAAACACCATATATTTT

v_call: TRBV10-3
d_call: TRBD1
j_call: TRBJ1-2
clone_size: many
cdr3_aa: CAISIPGQGGDGYTF
cdr3_nt: TGTGCCATCAGTATACCGGGACAGGGAGGGGATGGCTACACCTTC

v_call: TRBV7-6
d_call: TRBD2
j_call: TRBJ2-1
clone_size: few
cdr3_aa: CASSSEIAGGYNEQFF
cdr3_nt: TGTGCCAGCAGCTCAGAAATAGCGGGGGGATACAATGAGCAGTTCTTC

v_call: TRBV29-1
d_call: TRBD1
j_call: TRBJ1-1
clone_size: -
cdr3_aa: CSATTGRNTEAFF
cdr3_nt: TGCAGCGCTACGACAGGGAGGAACACTGAAGCTTTCTTT

v_call: TRBV6-8
d_call: TRBD2
j_call: TRBJ2-5
clone_size: once
cdr3_aa: CASSYVGTSGINGETQYF
cdr3_nt: TGTGCCAGCAGTTACGTGGGGACTAGCGGGATCAATGGAGAGACCCAGTACTTC

v_call: TRBV5-6
d_call: TRBD1
j_call: TRBJ1-2
clone_size: -
cdr3_aa: CASRSRQGGYGYTF
cdr3_nt: TGTGCCAGCAGAAGCCGACAGGGCGGCTATGGCTACACCTTC

v_call: TRBV12-3/TRBV12-4
d_call: -
j_call: TRBJ1-5
clone_size: many
cdr3_aa: CASSLSGRSNQPQHF
cdr3_nt: TGTGCCAGCAGTTTATCAGGGAGAAGCAATCAGCCCCAGCATTTT

v_call: TRBV2
d_call: -
j_call: TRBJ1-4
clone_size: few
cdr3_aa: CASSESPLTNEKLFF
cdr3_nt: TGTGCCAGCAGTGAATCGCCTCTAACTAATGAAAAACTGTTTTTT

v_call: TRBV12-3/TRBV12-4
d_call: TRBD1
j_call: TRBJ2-3
clone_size: -
cdr3_aa: CASSNRDRDMNTQYF
cdr3_nt: TGTGCCAGCAGTAACCGGGACAGGGATATGAATACGCAGTATTTT

v_call: TRBV28
d_call: TRBD2
j_call: TRBJ2-1
clone_size: -
cdr3_aa: CASSFRPGGIHNEQFF
cdr3_nt: TGTGCCAGCAGTTTCCGTCCGGGAGGGATCCACAATGAGCAGTTCTTC

v_call: TRBV10-2
d_call: TRBD1
j_call: TRBJ1-1
clone_size: many
cdr3_aa: CASRYDRATEAFF
cdr3_nt: TGCGCCAGCAGATACGACAGGGCGACTGAAGCTTTCTTT

v_call: TRBV6-2/TRBV6-3
d_call: TRBD1
j_call: TRBJ1-1
clone_size: many
cdr3_aa: CASSSTGARGEAFF
cdr3_nt: TGTGCCAGCAGTTCCACAGGGGCAAGGGGTGAAGCTTTCTTT

v_call: TRBV28
d_call: TRBD2
j_call: TRBJ2-7
clone_size: few
cdr3_aa: CASRVAGPSSYEQYF
cdr3_nt: TGTGCCAGCAGGGTAGCGGGCCCGAGCTCCTACGAGCAGTACTTC

v_call: TRBV29-1
d_call: -
j_call: TRBJ2-3
clone_size: few
cdr3_aa: CSVEEKDTQYF
cdr3_nt: TGCAGCGTTGAGGAGAAAGATACGCAGTATTTT

v_call: TRBV5-1
d_call: -
j_call: TRBJ1-2
clone_size: few
cdr3_aa: CASSLAFRGNYGYTF
cdr3_nt: TGCGCCAGCAGCTTGGCGTTTCGGGGGAACTATGGCTACACCTTC

v_call: TRBV7-2
d_call: TRBD1
j_call: TRBJ1-1
clone_size: few
cdr3_aa: CASSLVGRDRGFRNTEAFF
cdr3_nt: TGTGCCAGCAGCTTAGTTGGTCGGGACAGGGGGTTTCGGAACACTGAAGCTTTCTTT

v_call: TRBV27
d_call: -
j_call: TRBJ1-1
clone_size: few
cdr3_aa: CASSSIASEAFF
cdr3_nt: TGTGCCAGCAGTTCTATCGCGTCAGAAGCTTTCTTT

v_call: TRBV29-1
d_call: -
j_call: TRBJ1-1
clone_size: -
cdr3_aa: CSVAGAMNTEAFF
cdr3_nt: TGCAGCGTGGCTGGGGCCATGAACACTGAAGCTTTCTTT

v_call: TRBV2
d_call: TRBD1
j_call: TRBJ2-3
clone_size: many
cdr3_aa: CASSSGQGSTDTQYF
cdr3_nt: TGTGCCAGCAGTTCAGGACAGGGCAGCACAGATACGCAGTATTTT

v_call: TRBV7-9
d_call: TRBD1
j_call: TRBJ2-1
clone_size: many
cdr3_aa: CASSFWDRYSFEQFF
cdr3_nt: TGTGCCAGCAGCTTTTGGGACAGGTACAGTTTTGAGCAGTTCTTC